This TCR beta chain is from a study of T cell responses to AZD1222 COVID-19 vaccine. Assay: immunoSEQ multiplex PCR; the TCRdb copy retains only in-frame clones and omits some. The repertoire consists of 95,000 to 150,000 clones, with around 88% occurring once and the leading ten covering under 6.5%. Study conclusions and caveats: Donor demographics were predominantly white British with a female majority; clonal diversity may be underestimated.

Turning to this clone: Its antigen is currently unknown.

Trimming took 1 base from V and 5 from J; bases not matched to a gene: 10. Germline lookup yields CDR1 SGHDT and CDR2 YYEEEE. This CDR3 is built from 16 residues. The sequenced sample was peripheral blood, obtained on day 0 of AZD1222 vaccination. The TCR was taken from an adult in good health. The rearrangement joins TRBV5-6 to TRBJ2-7; 9 nucleotides align to TRBD2. This chain's CDR3 is CASSLLTAGGRHEQYF. CDR3 nucleotides: TGTGCCAGCAGCTTGTTAACGGCGGGGGGGCGGCACGAGCAGTACTTC.